This is a list of T cell receptor beta chains from one sample in a study of blood T cells in healthy people across ages. TCRdb analysed the 5' RACE reads with MiXCR anew, one entry per CDR3 protein. This table has 600,000 or so distinct CDR3 sequences, around a fifth appearing once. The sequenced sample was blood. The receptors were sampled from a man in his 70s in good health. Both conserved end residues are part of each CDR3. A D gene is named only where the DNA matches it firmly. Clone sizes are given selectively: once, few, many, or a class where the clone is expanded.

J,V,size,length,D,CDR3,DNA
TRBJ2-3,TRBV27,.,13,.,CASSPPGGRVGYF,TGTGCCAGCAGCCCCCCTGGGGGGCGGGTGGGGTATTTT
TRBJ2-5,TRBV25-1,few,14,.,CASSELGREETQYF,TGTGCCAGCAGCGAACTGGGCAGGGAAGAGACCCAGTACTTC
TRBJ2-1,TRBV19,.,16,.,CASSSLDRHSYNEQFF,TGTGCCAGTAGCAGCCTTGACAGGCACTCCTACAATGAGCAGTTCTTC
TRBJ2-1,TRBV27,few,13,TRBD2,CASSIRGDNEQFF,TGTGCCAGCAGCATACGGGGGGACAATGAGCAGTTCTTC
TRBJ2-1,TRBV7-2,few,15,.,CASSSRSVASGEQFF,TGTGCCAGCAGCTCTAGAAGCGTAGCCTCGGGTGAGCAGTTCTTC
TRBJ2-1,TRBV2,many,13,TRBD2,CASRRGLVSEQFF,TGTGCCAGCAGACGGGGACTAGTCTCGGAGCAGTTCTTC
TRBJ2-2,TRBV20-1,few,13,.,CSAARVGGGELFF,TGCAGTGCCGCCCGGGTGGGTGGCGGGGAGCTGTTTTTT
TRBJ2-7,TRBV5-1,few,15,.,CASSLGLVETYEQYF,TGCGCCAGCAGCTTGGGCCTAGTGGAAACCTACGAGCAGTACTTC
TRBJ2-5,TRBV28,.,16,.,CASSLGAKGKQETQYF,TGTGCCAGCAGCCTAGGGGCCAAGGGGAAGCAGGAGACCCAGTACTTC
TRBJ2-4,TRBV5-6,.,14,.,CASTSNAGKNIQYF,TGTGCCAGCACCTCTAACGCAGGCAAAAACATTCAGTACTTC
TRBJ1-4,TRBV7-9,.,14,TRBD1,CASSSTGGGEKPFF,TGTGCCAGCAGCTCGACAGGGGGAGGCGAAAAACCGTTTTTT
TRBJ1-2,TRBV2,few,14,.,CASSVQARSYGYTF,TGTGCCAGCAGTGTGCAGGCCAGGAGCTATGGCTACACCTTC
TRBJ2-5,TRBV25-1,.,15,TRBD1,CASSPPGTGKETQYF,TGTGCCAGCAGTCCCCCGGGGACAGGGAAAGAGACCCAGTACTTC
TRBJ2-1,TRBV20-1,few,11,.,CSARVSNEQFF,TGCAGTGCTAGAGTTAGCAATGAGCAGTTCTTC
TRBJ1-2,TRBV4-1,.,15,.,CASSQDSGAAYGYTF,TGCGCCAGCAGCCAAGATTCTGGGGCGGCCTATGGCTACACCTTC
TRBJ2-5,TRBV5-5,few,16,TRBD1,CASSLVGRGHAETQYF,TGTGCCAGCAGCTTGGTAGGCAGGGGGCACGCGGAGACCCAGTACTTC
TRBJ2-5,TRBV19,few,14,.,CASSIVGGRETQYF,TGTGCCAGTAGTATAGTAGGAGGGCGTGAGACCCAGTACTTC
TRBJ2-1,TRBV5-1,.,16,.,CASSRLGESSYNEQFF,TGCGCCAGCAGCAGGTTGGGCGAAAGCTCCTACAATGAGCAGTTCTTC
TRBJ1-4,TRBV15,.,15,.,CATSRDQGRGEKLFF,TGTGCCACCAGCAGAGATCAGGGAAGGGGGGAAAAACTGTTTTTT
TRBJ2-2,TRBV7-6,.,15,.,CASSGTLVNTGELFF,TGTGCCAGCAGCGGGACGCTAGTGAACACCGGGGAGCTGTTTTTT
TRBJ2-1,TRBV5-1,.,14,.,CASLLSMGGDEQFF,TGCGCCAGCCTTTTATCTATGGGCGGGGATGAGCAGTTCTTC
TRBJ1-5,TRBV3-1,few,14,.,CASSQFRGGQPQHF,TGTGCCAGCAGCCAATTCAGGGGCGGGCAGCCCCAGCATTTT
TRBJ2-3,TRBV12-3/TRBV12-4,.,18,TRBD2,CASSFLRLADQYTDTQYF,TGTGCCAGCAGTTTTTTGAGACTAGCGGACCAATACACAGATACGCAGTATTTT
TRBJ2-7,TRBV7-2,.,11,.,CASRVAYEQYF,TGTGCCAGCAGGGTCGCCTACGAGCAGTACTTC
TRBJ2-4,TRBV6-1,few,16,.,CASSEIGSSAKNIQYF,TGTGCCAGCAGTGAAATCGGCAGCTCAGCCAAAAACATTCAGTACTTC
TRBJ2-6,TRBV20-1,few,14,.,CSARGGSGANILTF,TGCAGTGCGAGAGGGGGATCTGGGGCCAACATCCTGACTTTC
TRBJ1-1,TRBV5-1,.,16,TRBD1,CASSLRSGGSDTEAFF,TGCGCCAGCAGCTTGAGATCAGGGGGTAGTGACACTGAAGCTTTCTTT
TRBJ2-4,TRBV5-1,.,15,TRBD2,CASSLLAGTGSIQYF,TGCGCCAGCAGCTTGTTAGCGGGAACGGGAAGCATTCAGTACTTC
TRBJ1-4,TRBV2,.,14,TRBD1,CASSRDREDEKLFF,TGTGCCAGCAGCAGGGACAGGGAGGATGAAAAACTGTTTTTT
TRBJ2-4,TRBV6-2/TRBV6-3,few,15,.,CASSSRAAEGNIQYF,TGTGCCAGCAGTTCACGGGCCGCGGAGGGAAACATTCAGTACTTC
TRBJ1-3,TRBV24-1,.,15,.,CATSKLGRAGNTIYF,TGTGCCACCAGTAAATTGGGAAGAGCTGGAAACACCATATATTTT
TRBJ2-1,TRBV6-1,few,14,.,CASSENREPSEQFF,TGTGCCAGCAGTGAGAACAGGGAACCCTCAGAGCAGTTCTTC
TRBJ2-7,TRBV10-3,few,11,.,CATRTVDEQYF,TGTGCCACCCGGACAGTTGACGAGCAGTACTTC
TRBJ1-5,TRBV10-3,.,15,TRBD1,CAISDDRAAGQPQHF,TGTGCCATCAGTGACGACAGGGCGGCAGGTCAGCCCCAGCATTTT